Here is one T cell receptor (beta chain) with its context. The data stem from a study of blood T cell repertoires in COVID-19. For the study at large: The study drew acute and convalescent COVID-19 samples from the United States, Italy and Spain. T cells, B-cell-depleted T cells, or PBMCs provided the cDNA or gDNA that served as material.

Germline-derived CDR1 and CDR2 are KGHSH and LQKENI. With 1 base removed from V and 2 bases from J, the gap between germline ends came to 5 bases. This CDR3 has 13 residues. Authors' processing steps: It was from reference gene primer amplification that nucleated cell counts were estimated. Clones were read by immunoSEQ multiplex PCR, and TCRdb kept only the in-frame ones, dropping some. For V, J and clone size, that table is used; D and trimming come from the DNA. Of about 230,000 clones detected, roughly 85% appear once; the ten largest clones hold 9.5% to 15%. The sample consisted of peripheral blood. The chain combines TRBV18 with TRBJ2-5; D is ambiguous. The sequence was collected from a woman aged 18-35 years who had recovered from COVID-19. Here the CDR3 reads CASSPHRQETQYF. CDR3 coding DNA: TGTGCCAGCTCACCACACAGACAAGAGACCCAGTACTTC.